The rows below give T cell receptor beta chains drawn from one sample of a study of blood T cell repertoires in COVID-19. TCRdb's copy holds only in-frame clones and misses some; the assay was immunoSEQ multiplex PCR. The profile shows some 350,000 clones, 89% of them singletons. The specimen sequenced was peripheral blood. The source is a woman aged 30 to 39 with COVID-19, enrolled during active disease. The CDR3 runs from the conserved cysteine through the conserved F or W. D genes are given only for firm matches. For some rows the clone size is stated as once, few or many, or as a class when expanded; others skip it.

j_gene	v_gene	abundance	d_gene	CDR3aa	CDR3nt
TRBJ1-3	TRBV11-3	NA	NA	CASSSFGNTIYF	TGTGCCAGCAGCTCCTTTGGAAACACCATATATTTT
TRBJ2-3	TRBV7-2	NA	TRBD2	CASSSRLAGEIDTQYF	TGTGCCAGCAGCTCGAGACTAGCGGGAGAGATAGATACGCAGTATTTT
TRBJ2-1	TRBV5-4	NA	TRBD2	CASSSRGGSSYNEQFF	TGTGCCAGCAGCTCTCGGGGGGGGAGCTCCTACAATGAGCAGTTCTTC
TRBJ2-2	TRBV10-2	NA	TRBD2	CASSELAGLSAGELFF	TGCGCCAGCAGTGAATTAGCGGGGTTGTCGGCCGGGGAGCTGTTTTTT
TRBJ2-7	TRBV6-5	NA	TRBD1	CASSWDPGQETYEQYF	TGTGCCAGCAGTTGGGATCCGGGACAGGAGACCTACGAGCAGTACTTC
TRBJ2-2	TRBV4-1	NA	TRBD1	CASSPRTGGTGELFF	TGCGCCAGCAGCCCGCGGACAGGAGGCACCGGGGAGCTGTTTTTT
TRBJ1-4	TRBV27	NA	NA	CASTTRGIGYEKLFF	TGTGCCAGCACCACACGGGGGATTGGTTATGAAAAACTGTTTTTT
TRBJ2-1	TRBV9	NA	NA	CASSVQGTEQFF	TGTGCCAGCAGCGTACAGGGAACTGAGCAGTTCTTC
TRBJ2-5	TRBV6-5	NA	NA	CASRLTGVQETQYF	TGTGCCAGCAGACTTACAGGAGTTCAAGAGACCCAGTACTTC
TRBJ1-5	TRBV4-1	NA	NA	CASSQEVTRSNQPQHF	TGCGCCAGCAGCCAAGAGGTGACCAGGAGCAATCAGCCCCAGCATTTT
TRBJ2-7	TRBV7-6	NA	TRBD1	CASSLGPPLQGTSYEQYF	TGTGCCAGCAGCTTAGGGCCTCCACTACAGGGGACCTCCTACGAGCAGTACTTC
TRBJ1-2	TRBV19	NA	NA	CASSFVYGYTF	TGTGCCAGTAGTTTCGTCTATGGCTACACCTTC
TRBJ2-3	TRBV7-9	NA	NA	CASSLGGSIDTDTQYF	TGTGCCAGCAGCTTAGGAGGTAGTATCGACACAGATACGCAGTATTTT
TRBJ2-3	TRBV5-6	NA	NA	CASTPSGADTQYF	TGTGCCAGCACGCCTAGTGGTGCAGATACGCAGTATTTT
TRBJ1-3	TRBV28	NA	TRBD1	CASSSTGRNTIYF	TGTGCCAGCAGCTCGACAGGGCGAAACACCATATATTTT
TRBJ2-1	TRBV7-6	once	NA	CASSLAAGATYNEQFF	TGTGCCAGCAGCTTAGCCGCGGGGGCCACCTACAATGAGCAGTTCTTC
TRBJ1-2	TRBV7-9	few	TRBD1	CASSPGGYGYTF	TGTGCCAGCAGCCCAGGGGGCTATGGCTACACCTTC
TRBJ2-3	TRBV5-6	NA	TRBD2	CASSSSSGSTDTQYF	TGTGCCAGCAGCTCGTCTAGCGGGAGCACAGATACGCAGTATTTT
TRBJ1-1	TRBV3-1/TRBV3-2	NA	TRBD1	CASSQDRGTEAFF	TGTGCCAGCAGCCAAGACAGGGGGACTGAAGCTTTCTTT
TRBJ1-1	TRBV2	NA	TRBD1	CASSPGQVSRANTEAFF	TGTGCCAGCAGTCCCGGACAGGTTAGTAGGGCGAACACTGAAGCTTTCTTT
TRBJ2-5	TRBV29-1	NA	NA	CSAAQGLGSGTQYF	TGCAGCGCTGCCCAGGGGCTAGGGTCGGGGACCCAGTACTTC
TRBJ1-2	TRBV7-9	once	TRBD1	CASSLARTGLNYGYTF	TGTGCCAGCAGCTTAGCGCGGACAGGGCTAAACTATGGCTACACCTTC
TRBJ2-1	TRBV11-3	NA	TRBD2	CASSSRLAGDNEQFF	TGTGCCAGCAGCTCTCGGCTAGCGGGGGACAATGAGCAGTTCTTC
TRBJ2-6	TRBV5-1	NA	NA	CASSPFVSGANVLTF	TGCGCCAGCAGCCCATTTGTTTCTGGGGCCAACGTCCTGACTTTC
TRBJ2-1	TRBV2	once	TRBD1	CASSETGGRYNEQFF	TGTGCCAGCAGTGAGACAGGGGGCAGGTACAATGAGCAGTTCTTC
TRBJ1-1	TRBV10-2	NA	TRBD1	CASRGTGDTEAFF	TGCGCCAGCAGAGGGACAGGGGACACTGAAGCTTTCTTT
TRBJ1-1	TRBV16	NA	NA	CASSQSGRQNTEAFF	TGTGCCAGCAGCCAATCGGGCAGACAAAACACTGAAGCTTTCTTT
TRBJ1-1	TRBV13	once	NA	CASSLGQNTEAFF	TGTGCCAGCAGCTTGGGACAGAACACTGAAGCTTTCTTT
TRBJ2-2	TRBV12-5	NA	TRBD1	CASGLVLRGQGNGELFF	TGTGCTAGTGGTTTGGTACTTAGGGGACAGGGTAACGGGGAGCTGTTTTTT
TRBJ1-3	TRBV19	NA	TRBD1	CASTSPGQGSGNTIYF	TGTGCCAGTACCTCCCCGGGACAGGGCTCTGGAAACACCATATATTTT
TRBJ2-2	TRBV27	few	NA	CASSFLSGELFF	TGTGCCAGCAGTTTTCTCTCCGGGGAGCTGTTTTTT
TRBJ1-1	TRBV4-3	NA	NA	CASSQDDRTAEAFF	TGCGCCAGCAGCCAAGACGACAGGACGGCTGAAGCTTTCTTT
TRBJ1-1	TRBV11-2	few	NA	CASSLVENTEAFF	TGTGCCAGCAGCTTAGTAGAGAACACTGAAGCTTTCTTT
TRBJ2-5	TRBV4-1	NA	TRBD2	CASSQVFSGSGMTQYF	TGCGCCAGCAGCCAAGTGTTTAGCGGGAGTGGGATGACCCAGTACTTC
TRBJ2-5	TRBV28	NA	TRBD1	CASSLRDRGGETQYF	TGTGCCAGCAGTTTACGGGACAGGGGGGGTGAGACCCAGTACTTC
TRBJ1-3	TRBV30	NA	TRBD1	CAWSAGGSGNTIYF	TGTGCCTGGAGTGCAGGGGGCTCTGGAAACACCATATATTTT
TRBJ2-2	TRBV18	NA	TRBD1	CASSPNRGNTGELFF	TGTGCCAGCTCACCAAACAGGGGGAACACCGGGGAGCTGTTTTTT
TRBJ1-2	TRBV4-3	NA	NA	CASSQDAGNYGYTF	TGCGCCAGCAGCCAAGATGCAGGGAACTATGGCTACACCTTC
TRBJ1-1	TRBV6-4	NA	NA	CASSVDRSTEAFF	TGTGCCAGCAGTGTGGACAGATCCACTGAAGCTTTCTTT
TRBJ2-6	TRBV18	NA	NA	CASSPGQVSSGANVLTF	TGTGCCAGCTCACCAGGGCAGGTGAGCTCTGGGGCCAACGTCCTGACTTTC
TRBJ2-3	TRBV19	NA	TRBD2	CASRQTMDRGGSEYF	TGTGCCAGTAGACAGACTATGGATCGCGGGGGATCTGAGTATTTT
TRBJ1-5	TRBV6-2/TRBV6-3	NA	NA	CASSTGSGGRMPQHF	TGTGCCAGCAGTACAGGGTCGGGAGGTAGAATGCCCCAGCATTTT
TRBJ1-6	TRBV28	NA	NA	CASSRTLFGTPLHF	TGTGCCAGCAGTCGGACTCTCTTTGGGACACCCCTCCACTTT
TRBJ2-1	TRBV7-2	NA	TRBD2	CAGRLAGGHEQFF	TGTGCGGGGCGGCTAGCGGGAGGGCATGAGCAGTTCTTC
TRBJ2-3	TRBV7-6	NA	TRBD2	CASSLASGGHTDTQYF	TGTGCCAGCAGCTTAGCAAGCGGGGGGCACACAGATACGCAGTATTTT
TRBJ2-2	TRBV27	NA	TRBD1	CASSLQGAAGELFF	TGTGCCAGCAGTTTGCAGGGGGCAGCCGGGGAGCTGTTTTTT
TRBJ2-5	TRBV28	NA	TRBD2	CASRLTSYQETQYF	TGTGCCAGCAGACTGACTAGCTACCAAGAGACCCAGTACTTC